Shown below are 29 T cell receptor beta chains from a single sample sequenced in a study of radiotherapy plus CTLA-4 blockade in lung cancer. TCRdb's table, derived via immunoSEQ multiplex PCR, lists solely in-frame clones and lacks some. This repertoire shows 80,000 or so clones, approximately 84% found once; its top ten account for approximately 0.79%. The material was peripheral blood, obtained from a patient treated with radiotherapy plus ipilimumab. These receptors all stem from a human donor with non-small cell lung cancer who had stable disease on radiotherapy plus ipilimumab.

The CDR3 sequence: CSVEAGSSYEQYF. Written as DNA, the CDR3 is TGCAGCGTTGAGGCAGGTAGCTCCTACGAGCAGTACTTC. The chain combines TRBV29-1 with TRBJ2-7; D is uncertain. V shed 3 bases and J shed 0 bases, with 9 bases lying between them. Germline V gene sequence: CDR1 SQVTM, CDR2 ANQGSEA. The CDR3 extends over 13 amino acids.

This clone was detected only once. This CDR3 is CASSAYQETQYF. The CDR3 coding sequence is TGTGCCAGCAGTGCGTACCAAGAGACCCAGTACTTC. The J gene is TRBJ2-5, the V gene TRBV6-6; D remains ambiguous. The CDR3 has 12 residues. V lost 5 bases and J 0 bases, leaving 4 bases between the germline ends. Germline assignment: CDR1 MNHNY and CDR2 SVGAGI (reference sequence).

The chain recombines TRBV28 with TRBJ1-5, with 8 bases aligning to TRBD1. J was trimmed by 6 bases and V by 8 bases; bases with no gene match: 6. In germline, CDR1 is MDHEN, CDR2 SYDVKM. The CDR3 consists of 13 residues. CDR3 sequence reads: CASQTRGLQPQHF. The CDR3, as DNA: TGTGCCAGCCAGACCAGGGGGCTTCAGCCCCAGCATTTT.

This CDR3 is CASSLFPRASGGADGELFF. Written as DNA, the CDR3 is TGTGCCAGCAGTTTATTCCCTCGTGCTAGCGGGGGGGCGGACGGGGAGCTGTTTTTT. The V call is TRBV27, the J call TRBJ2-2; the match to TRBD2 covers 12 bases. This CDR3 spans 19 amino acids. CDR1 and CDR2 from the germline V gene are MNHEY and SMNVEV (reference sequence). J gave up 7 bases and V 1 base, and 13 bases lay outside the gene matches.

The chain joins TRBV19 to TRBJ2-5; D is perhaps TRBD1 (5 bases). The germline V and J ends were trimmed by 1 base and 2 bases, with 11 bases remaining between them. The CDR3 is 15 amino acids. From germline, CDR1 is LNHDA and CDR2 SQIVND (reference sequence). The CDR3 sequence is CASSIVGHNQETQYF. In DNA form, the CDR3 reads TGTGCCAGTAGTATAGTCGGACACAATCAAGAGACCCAGTACTTC.

The table lists this clone with a count of one. The same CDR3 is also encoded by other DNA sequences in this sample. The chain couples TRBV5-1 to TRBJ2-3; D unclear. V was clipped by 1 base and J by 2 bases, with 2 bases between them. The germline gives CDR1 SGHRS, CDR2 YFSETQ. This CDR3 contains 12 residues. The CDR3 region is CASSLSTDTQYF. CDR3 DNA sequence: TGCGCCAGCAGCTTGTCCACAGATACGCAGTATTTT.

This clone has just one count. The rearrangement links TRBV15 to TRBJ2-1; unclear D gene. Trimming took off 1 base at V and 2 bases at J, with 9 bases between the two ends. The CDR3 is made up of 15 amino acids. The germline CDR1 and CDR2 sequences are LNHNV and YYDKDF (reference sequence). CDR3 sequence: CATSRATGAYNEQFF. For the CDR3, the DNA is TGTGCCACCAGCAGAGCGACTGGGGCCTACAATGAGCAGTTCTTC.

The CDR3 DNA is TGTGCCTGGAAGCTAGGTAGGGGACAGGGGGCCTACGAGCAGTACTTC. It yields the protein CAWKLGRGQGAYEQYF. The chain carries TRBV30 and TRBJ2-7; 11 bases are a match to TRBD1. The V gene end was trimmed by 4 bases and the J gene end by 2 bases; junction bases not matched to a gene: 10. This CDR3 is built from 16 residues. Germline CDR1 and CDR2: GTSNPN and SVGIG (reference sequence).

This rearrangement joins TRBV6-1 to TRBJ2-3; D ambiguous. Germline V gene data show CDR1 as MNHNS and CDR2 as SASEGT. Trimming cost V 6 bases and J 6 bases, with 7 bases left between them. This CDR3 is built from 11 residues. CDR3 DNA sequence: TGTGCCAGCAGGGTTGGGGATACGCAGTATTTT. Translated: CASRVGDTQYF.

This clone was observed a few times. DNA of the CDR3: TGTGCCAGTACACTAGGGGCAGGGCGACGCGGAAACACCATATATTTT. It translates to CASTLGAGRRGNTIYF. The V gene is TRBV19, the J gene TRBJ1-3; D is perhaps TRBD1 (5 bases). There are 16 residues in the CDR3. Trimming left V 7 bases short and J 4 bases short, with 20 bases between. Germline V gene data show CDR1 as LNHDA and CDR2 as SQIVND (reference sequence).

The chain links TRBV6-6 to TRBJ1-5; D is uncertain. The CDR3 is made up of 13 amino acids. Germline V gene data show CDR1 as MNHNY and CDR2 as SVGAGI (reference sequence). V gave up 0 bases and J gave up 9 bases, with 9 bases separating them. CDR3 DNA: TGTGCCAGCAGTTACTCGACGCTGGGGCCCCAGCATTTT. Amino acid sequence: CASSYSTLGPQHF.

The V call is TRBV29-1, the J call TRBJ1-2, with TRBD1 as a possible D gene (6 bases). The length of the CDR3 is 13 residues. Trimming removed 6 bases at V and 4 bases at J, with 15 bases between. Germline CDR1 reads SQVTM; CDR2 reads ANQGSEA. This CDR3 reads CSVPGAQGYGYTF. CDR3 bases: TGCAGCGTCCCAGGGGCCCAAGGCTATGGCTACACCTTC.

This clone came up a few times. This chain's CDR3 is CASSLKGLLLGEQYF. The CDR3 DNA sequence: TGTGCCAGCAGTTTAAAAGGACTACTCCTCGGGGAGCAGTACTTC. The chain combines TRBV28 with TRBJ2-7, with D maybe TRBD2 (6 bases). V was clipped by 2 bases and J by 7 bases, with 18 bases between them. CDR3 length: 15 residues. Germline V gene lookup returns CDR1 MDHEN and CDR2 SYDVKM.

The J gene is TRBJ1-2, the V gene TRBV7-9, with D unclear. Between the trimmed V and J ends, which lost 0 bases and 1 base, there was a span of 6 bases. Germline CDR1 and CDR2: SEHNR and FQNEAQ (reference sequence). CDR3 length equals 14 residues. CDR3 loop: CASSLASINYGYTF. CDR3 nucleotide sequence: TGTGCCAGCAGCTTAGCCAGCATTAACTATGGCTACACCTTC.

The rearrangement joins TRBV28 to TRBJ2-7; tentatively, D is TRBD2 (6 bases). CDR3 length: 14 amino acids. The V end lost 3 bases, the J end lost 5 bases, and 14 bases lay between the germline ends. The germline gives CDR1 MDHEN, CDR2 SYDVKM. CDR3: CASSFRGLRNEQYF. The CDR3 region has the DNA TGTGCCAGCAGTTTTCGAGGACTACGGAACGAGCAGTACTTC.

The chain joins TRBV7-9 to TRBJ1-2, with a possible D match to TRBD1 (5 bases). This CDR3 spans 14 amino acids. The V and J ends lost 5 bases and 6 bases respectively, with 16 bases between them. CDR1 is SEHNR, CDR2 FQNEAQ, per germline (reference sequence). The CDR3 reads CASSPTGLWDGYTF. The CDR3, as DNA: TGTGCCAGCAGCCCAACGGGACTTTGGGATGGCTACACCTTC.

This chain connects TRBV2 to TRBJ2-7; 9 nucleotides agree with TRBD2. The CDR3 length is 14 residues. The V segment lost 6 bases and the J segment 4 bases; nucleotides outside the gene matches: 7. Germline V CDR1 and CDR2: SNHLY, FYNNEI. CDR3 in DNA: TGTGCCAGCAGCGGCCTCCTAGCGGGGTACGAGCAGTACTTC. This encodes CASSGLLAGYEQYF.

This clone was recorded a few times. This chain connects TRBV6-6 to TRBJ1-4; unclear D gene. This CDR3 has 15 amino acids. Deletions cut 4 bases from V and 3 bases from J, with 12 bases between. The germline gives CDR1 MNHNY, CDR2 SVGAGI (reference sequence). The CDR3 sequence is CASSLGRRANEKLFF. The CDR3 DNA reads as TGTGCCAGCAGTTTAGGCAGACGGGCTAATGAAAAACTGTTTTTT.

The chain carries TRBV19 and TRBJ2-1; 7 bases match TRBD2. The CDR3 is made up of 14 amino acids. Germline assignment: CDR1 LNHDA and CDR2 SQIVND (reference sequence). Trimming cost V 5 bases and J 8 bases; bases outside gene matches: 9. CDR3 sequence reads: CASSASGGVHEQFF. In nucleotides, the CDR3 is TGTGCCAGTAGTGCCTCGGGGGGAGTCCATGAGCAGTTCTTC.

The chain uses TRBV28 and TRBJ1-2; 10 bases map to TRBD1. The V gene's germline CDR1 is MDHEN and CDR2 SYDVKM. With 4 bases clipped from V and 8 bases from J, the junction kept 4 bases outside the gene matches. CDR3 size: 13 residues. CDR3: CASSWGQGKGYTF. In DNA form, the CDR3 reads TGTGCCAGCAGTTGGGGACAGGGGAAAGGCTACACCTTC.

The chain recombines TRBV9 with TRBJ1-2, with D perhaps TRBD1 (5 bases). Deletions cut 0 bases from V and 7 bases from J, with 13 bases between. CDR3 length: 14 amino acids. The germline V gene encodes CDR1 SGDLS and CDR2 YYNGEE. The CDR3 here is CASSVERGWGGYTF. DNA for the CDR3: TGTGCCAGCAGCGTAGAAAGGGGTTGGGGTGGCTACACCTTC.

V usage is TRBV5-1 and J usage is TRBJ2-4, with D possibly TRBD1 on 5 matching bases. The CDR3 runs to 14 residues. The germline CDR1 and CDR2 sequences are SGHRS and YFSETQ. V lost 3 bases and J 6 bases, leaving 13 bases between the germline ends. Here the CDR3 reads CASSSPGQGNIQYF. CDR3 coding DNA: TGCGCCAGCAGCTCGCCTGGCCAGGGAAACATTCAGTACTTC.

The chain joins TRBV30 to TRBJ2-3; either TRBD1 or TRBD2 may fit D (5 bases each). The CDR3 spans 15 residues. Deletions cut 0 bases from V and 6 bases from J, with 16 bases between. CDR1 GTSNPN and CDR2 SVGIG come from the germline V gene (reference sequence). CDR3 DNA: TGTGCCTGGAGTGTCATGCCCACAGGCGGGGATACGCAGTATTTT. Amino acid sequence: CAWSVMPTGGDTQYF.

This chain uses TRBV20-1 with TRBJ2-7; D possibly corresponds to TRBD2 (6 bases). V lost 5 bases and J lost 3, with 8 bases in between. Germline-derived CDR1 and CDR2 are DFQATT and SNEGSKA (reference sequence). The CDR3 runs 11 residues. As DNA, the CDR3 is TGCAGTGCTCACGGGGGCTACGAGCAGTACTTC. Its protein is CSAHGGYEQYF.

The chain carries TRBV5-1 and TRBJ2-7; possible D gene TRBD1, 6 bases. Looked up from germline, CDR1 is SGHRS and CDR2 is YFSETQ. Trimming pared 6 bases from V and 0 bases from J, leaving 13 bases between. The CDR3 consists of 14 residues. The DNA for the CDR3 is TGCGCCAGCACCCCGAGGGACACCTCCTACGAGCAGTACTTC. This translates into CASTPRDTSYEQYF.

J is TRBJ2-3 and V is TRBV7-2; D is unclear. This CDR3 is built from 15 residues. Germline CDR1 reads SGHTA; CDR2 reads FQGNSA. The V end was cut by 3 bases, the J end by 2 bases, with 12 bases between. In DNA, the CDR3 is TGTGCCAGCAGCTTTCGGTCGGGTTACACAGATACGCAGTATTTT. This codes for CASSFRSGYTDTQYF.

The V call is TRBV7-2, the J call TRBJ2-1; 10 bases line up with TRBD2. Trimming removed 5 bases from V and 2 bases from J; junction bases left unmatched: 3. The CDR3 has 15 amino acids. CDR1 is SGHTA and CDR2 is FQGNSA in the germline V gene. The CDR3 DNA reads as TGTGCCAGCAGCCCCGGACTAGCGGCCTACAATGAGCAGTTCTTC. Amino acids: CASSPGLAAYNEQFF.

The V gene is TRBV4-2, the J gene TRBJ2-7, with 8 nucleotides matching TRBD2. Losses at the gene ends were 0 bases for V and 6 bases for J; bases not matched to a gene: 10. CDR1 LGHNA and CDR2 YNFKEQ come from the germline V gene. The CDR3 is 16 residues long. The CDR3 protein is CASSQERGGRSSEQYF. The CDR3 nucleotides read TGTGCCAGCAGCCAAGAGAGAGGCGGGAGGAGCTCCGAGCAGTACTTC.

This chain links TRBV28 with TRBJ2-1; tentatively, D is TRBD2 (5 bases). V was cut by 1 base and J by 4 bases, with 17 bases left in between. This CDR3 contains 17 residues. Per germline, CDR1 MDHEN and CDR2 SYDVKM. The CDR3, as DNA: TGTGCCAGCAGTTTATATCGGGGTTGGGGTCCTTACAATGAGCAGTTCTTC. This codes for CASSLYRGWGPYNEQFF.